Sequencing of this TCR beta chain was carried out in a study of beta chain features in type 1 diabetes. The table lists this clone with a count of one. Its antigen is not known. This specimen includes other DNA sequences encoding the same CDR3. Germline V lookup: CDR1 SGHTA, CDR2 FQGTGA. This CDR3 region has 13 residues. The trim removed 4 bases at V and 5 bases at J, leaving 4 bases unmatched. What was sequenced were expressed TCRB transcripts, since all of the isolated RNA had been reverse transcribed. An average of around 3.5 million reads was obtained for naive, central memory and regulatory T cell samples. Clones were read by immunoSEQ multiplex PCR, and TCRdb kept only the in-frame ones, dropping some. The profile shows 900,000 or so clones, 15% to 20% of them singletons. Study results and caveats: Patients showed naive, central memory and Treg TCRB repertoires that appeared more similar than those of healthy donors. There were fewer insertions and more deletions at the VDJ junctions of type 1 diabetes patients. Sequencing of cDNA might inflate the share of cells that strongly express TCR.

The chain employs TRBV7-3 and TRBJ1-1, with 7 bases fitting TRBD1. This sequence was found in a woman aged 18 to 35 in good health. The specimen sequenced was naive CD4+ T cells from blood. The CDR3 sequence is CASSSDRETEAFF. For the CDR3, the DNA is TGTGCCAGCAGCTCCGACAGGGAGACTGAAGCTTTCTTT.